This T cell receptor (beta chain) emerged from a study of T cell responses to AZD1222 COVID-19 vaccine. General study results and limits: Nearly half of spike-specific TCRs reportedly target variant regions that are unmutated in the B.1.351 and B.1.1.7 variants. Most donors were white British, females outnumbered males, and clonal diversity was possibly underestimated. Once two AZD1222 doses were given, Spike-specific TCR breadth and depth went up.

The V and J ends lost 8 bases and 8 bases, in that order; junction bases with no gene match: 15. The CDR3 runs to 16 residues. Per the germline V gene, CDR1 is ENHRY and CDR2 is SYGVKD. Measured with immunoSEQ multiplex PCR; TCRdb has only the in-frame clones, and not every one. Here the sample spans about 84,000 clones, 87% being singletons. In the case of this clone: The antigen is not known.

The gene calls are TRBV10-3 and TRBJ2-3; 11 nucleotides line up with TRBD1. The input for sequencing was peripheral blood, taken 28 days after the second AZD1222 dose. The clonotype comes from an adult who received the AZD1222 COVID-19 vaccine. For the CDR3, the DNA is TGTGCCATCTCCCCGGGCGGGGACAGGGGGTCGGGTACGCAGTATTTT. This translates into CAISPGGDRGSGTQYF.